Detailed here is one T cell receptor beta chain. This entry belongs to a study of blood T cell repertoires in COVID-19. Study-wide background: Both acute and convalescent COVID-19 samples were obtained from the United States, Italy and Spain. In each case, the material was cDNA or gDNA derived from T cells, B-cell-depleted T cells, or PBMCs.

Per the original methods: Counts of nucleated cells, estimated from reference gene primer amplification, were obtained. Method: immunoSEQ multiplex PCR; TCRdb's copy keeps in-frame clones and lacks some. V and J calls plus clone size are reproduced from that table; the DNA served to infer D and trimming. The repertoire holds around 140,000 clones, with roughly 90% as singletons. The sequencing sample was made of peripheral blood. This receptor was identified in a man in his 70s with active COVID-19.

The CDR3 spells CATSPAAANRYNEQFF. The DNA for the CDR3 is TGTGCCACCAGTCCTGCTGCGGCGAACAGGTACAATGAGCAGTTCTTC. The J gene is TRBJ2-1, the V gene TRBV24-1; D perhaps matches TRBD1 (5 bases). CDR3 length: 16 amino acids. CDR1 is KGHDR and CDR2 is SFDVKD in the germline V gene. Trimming cost V 6 bases and J 4 bases, with 18 bases left between them.